This T cell receptor (beta chain) came from a study of identical twins. Findings and caveats of the study: Cord blood beta clonotypes present at high abundance carried fewer insertions; no such pattern appeared in memory repertoires.

Germline CDR1 reads SEHNR; CDR2 reads FQNEAQ (reference sequence). The CDR3 is 13 residues long. V was trimmed by 2 bases and J by 7 bases, leaving 11 bases between them. One entry per CDR3 protein results from TCRdb running MiXCR on the 5' RACE reads. This table has 600,000 to 850,000 distinct CDR3 sequences, 18% appearing once. A few counts support this clonotype. Its antigen remains unidentified. This same sample was also taken into another study, of T cells expressing NK-cell markers.

The rearrangement joins TRBV7-9 to TRBJ1-1; D remains ambiguous. The receptor's source is a young woman in good health. Sequenced material: PBMCs. This chain's CDR3 is CASSLSGESEAFF. The CDR3 DNA reads as TGTGCCAGCAGCTTAAGCGGGGAAAGTGAAGCTTTCTTT.